Here is one TCR beta chain with its context. Antigen specificity is unknown. The germline CDR1 and CDR2 sequences are LNHNV and YYDKDF (reference sequence). With V trimmed by 2 bases and J by 0 bases, 10 bases remained unmatched. The CDR3 extends over 19 amino acids. The entry originates in a study of CD8+CD57+ T cells in acquired aplastic anemia. About the research overall: The sorted CD4+ and CD8+ cells yielded an average around 3 ug of DNA. The average read count for CD4+ cells in healthy donors was around 10 million. Study-level findings and limits: Patients shared twenty-nine CD8+ CDR3 sequences with controls. Patients and controls had CD8+ Simpson's diversity values that were not significantly distinct.

The TCR beta profiling, which covered VDJ combination and CDR3 sequence, was carried out using genomic DNA as the template. MiXCR, run by TCRdb on the reads, gives a single entry per CDR3 protein. The table lists 200,000 to 250,000 distinct CDR3 sequences, about a third of them singletons. The source is a human donor in good health, serving as a control. The gene calls are TRBV15 and TRBJ2-7; TRBD2 matches 13 bases. Sequenced material: sorted CD4+, CD8+, or CD8+CD57+ T cells (not recorded which) from PBMCs. This CDR3 reads CATSRQTSGGPQFSYEQYF. CDR3 coding DNA: TGTGCCACCAGCAGACAGACTAGCGGGGGGCCCCAGTTCTCCTACGAGCAGTACTTC. Together with reference TRBV15 and TRBJ2-7, the CDR3 gives the full variable domain: DAMVIQNPRYQVTQFGKPVTLSCSQTLNHNVMYWYQQKSSQAPKLLFHYYDKDFNNEADTPDNFQSRRPNTSFCFLDIRSPGLGDTAMYLCATSRQTSGGPQFSYEQYFGPGTRLTVT.